This TCR beta chain was recovered during a study of T cells after yellow fever vaccination. Remarks on this clonotype: Its cognate antigen is unknown.

Study-wide results and limits: Abundant contaminating clonotypes from the bulk population could appear in FACS-sorted repertoires.

MiXCR was run by TCRdb on the 5' RACE reads, yielding one entry per CDR3 protein. The table includes 300,000 to 350,000 distinct CDR3 sequences, around 4.1% detected once. CDR3 length equals 16 residues. CDR1 and CDR2 (germline): SGHNT, YYREEE (reference sequence). Losses at the gene ends were 0 bases for V and 4 bases for J; bases not matched to a gene: 2. This specimen was PBMCs, taken 5 days after the yellow fever booster vaccination. The sequence was collected from a man between 18 and 35 years old who received the YFV17D yellow fever vaccine. The genes are TRBV5-4 and TRBJ2-3, with 13 bases fitting TRBD2. CDR3 sequence (DNA): TGTGCCAGCAGCTTGGGACTAGCGGGGGGATCAGATACGCAGTATTTT. Its translation is CASSLGLAGGSDTQYF.